Below, 15 T cell receptor beta chains from the same sample are listed, as sequenced in a study of T cell responses to AZD1222 COVID-19 vaccine. The method was immunoSEQ multiplex PCR; TCRdb's version includes in-frame clones alone and lacks a portion of them. Among fewer than 180,000 clones listed, 92% were seen once. The sequences come from peripheral blood, collected 28 days after the second AZD1222 dose. The receptor source for this set is an adult who received the AZD1222 COVID-19 vaccine.

The chain links TRBV28 to TRBJ1-3; TRBD1 is a possible D gene (5 bases). There are 16 residues in the CDR3. The V gene's germline CDR1 is MDHEN and CDR2 SYDVKM. V was shortened by 7 bases and J by 4 bases, with 20 bases between the two germline ends. CDR3 nucleotide sequence: TGTGCCAGCACCTTTCTCGGGGCCCCGGGAGGAAACACCATATATTTT. It specifies CASTFLGAPGGNTIYF.

The chain links TRBV5-6 to TRBJ1-3, with no clear D. The CDR3 extends over 16 amino acids. Per the germline V gene, CDR1 is SGHDT and CDR2 is YYEEEE. V was shortened by 4 bases and J by 0 bases, with 14 bases between the two germline ends. CDR3 residues: CASSPLDGDSGNTIYF. CDR3 bases: TGTGCCAGCAGCCCCCTGGACGGGGACTCTGGAAACACCATATATTTT. Based on the CDR3 plus reference TRBV5-6 and TRBJ1-3, the full variable domain is DAGVTQSPTHLIKTRGQQVTLRCSPKSGHDTVSWYQQALGQGPQFIFQYYEEEERQRGNFPDRFSGHQFPNYSSELNVNALLLGDSALYLCASSPLDGDSGNTIYFGEGSWLTVV.

The V gene is TRBV5-1, the J gene TRBJ1-5; maybe TRBD1 (5 bases). V gave up 7 bases and J gave up 0 bases, with 17 bases separating them. Germline CDR1 is SGHRS and CDR2 is YFSETQ. The CDR3 has 16 amino acids. In DNA form, the CDR3 reads TGCGCCAGCCCGGGACGGAAAGACTATAGCAATCAGCCCCAGCATTTT. Its protein is CASPGRKDYSNQPQHF.

This clone was detected once. The V and J genes are TRBV19 and TRBJ2-2, with D possibly TRBD1 on 5 matching bases. The CDR3 is 18 residues long. Germline V gene lookup returns CDR1 LNHDA and CDR2 SQIVND (reference sequence). Trimming removed 6 bases from V and 4 bases from J, with 24 bases in between. The CDR3 region has the DNA TGTGCCAGTAGCCCAAGGGGCGGATACGGCCTCACCACCGGGGAGCTGTTTTTT. As protein: CASSPRGGYGLTTGELFF.

V gene TRBV9 combines with J gene TRBJ2-2; D remains ambiguous. Trimming left V 0 bases short and J 6 bases short, with 15 bases between. The CDR3 consists of 16 residues. The V gene's germline CDR1 is SGDLS and CDR2 YYNGEE. CDR3 DNA sequence: TGTGCCAGCAGCGTAGGCCCTATCTCTGAGGCCGGGGAGCTGTTTTTT. It is translated as CASSVGPISEAGELFF.

This clone has a handful of counts. The V and J genes are TRBV11-3 and TRBJ1-5, with D unresolved. This CDR3 spans 15 amino acids. Germline lookup yields CDR1 SGHNT and CDR2 YENEEA. Trimming took off 5 bases at V and 0 bases at J, with 11 bases between the two ends. The CDR3 bases are TGTGCCAGCAGCGACCCTGGGGTTAGCAATCAGCCCCAGCATTTT. It specifies CASSDPGVSNQPQHF.

The chain has TRBV29-1 and TRBJ2-3; 8 bases align to TRBD1. Germline CDR1 SQVTM, CDR2 ANQGSEA. This CDR3 comprises 12 residues. J gave up 5 bases and V 7 bases, and 5 bases lay outside the gene matches. DNA for the CDR3: TGCAGCGGACAGGGGTCAGGAGATACGCAGTATTTT. It encodes CSGQGSGDTQYF.

The chain is built from TRBV4-3 and TRBJ1-2; a possible D gene is TRBD1 (6 bases). This CDR3 spans 15 amino acids. Deletions cut 4 bases from V and 6 bases from J, with 18 bases between. Germline loops: CDR1 LGHNA, CDR2 YSLEER. CDR3 region: CASSPLQGSDDGYTF. CDR3 coding DNA: TGCGCCAGCAGCCCGCTACAGGGATCCGACGATGGCTACACCTTC.

The genes are TRBV11-2 and TRBJ2-2, with D tentatively TRBD1 (5 bases). The CDR3 is 14 amino acids. V lost 4 bases and J 2 bases, leaving 8 bases between the germline ends. CDR1 and CDR2 (germline): SGHAT, FQNNGV. CDR3 sequence: CASSSQGNTGELFF. The CDR3 DNA reads TGTGCCAGCAGCTCCCAGGGAAACACCGGGGAGCTGTTTTTT.

The V and J genes are TRBV19 and TRBJ1-1; tentative D call: TRBD1 (5 bases). The CDR3 sequence is 15 residues long. Germline CDR1 reads LNHDA; CDR2 reads SQIVND (reference sequence). V was shortened by 4 bases and J by 3 bases, with 15 bases between the two germline ends. The CDR3 DNA reads as TGTGCCAGTAGTACAGCTGTTAGAGGGGACACTGAAGCTTTCTTT. It yields the protein CASSTAVRGDTEAFF.

The chain has TRBV10-2 and TRBJ2-7; no clear D. This CDR3 is built from 11 residues. The V end was cut by 6 bases, the J end by 4 bases, with 7 bases between. Germline CDR1 and CDR2: WSHSY and SAAADI. The CDR3 bases are TGCGCCAGCAGCCCGACTTACGAGCAGTACTTC. Protein product: CASSPTYEQYF.

The chain has TRBV12-3 or TRBV12-4 and TRBJ1-4, with a tentative D call TRBD1 (6 bases). The CDR3 is 12 amino acids. Trimming took off 5 bases at V and 6 bases at J, with 7 bases between the two ends. Written as DNA, the CDR3 is TGTGCCAGCAGTAACAGGGATGAAAAACTGTTTTTT. This translates into CASSNRDEKLFF.

This clone was picked up a small number of times. The gene calls are TRBV19 and TRBJ2-3, with 7 bases aligning to TRBD2. CDR3 length: 14 residues. Germline CDR1 and CDR2: LNHDA and SQIVND (reference sequence). After removal of 7 bases from V and 0 bases from J, the junction contained 4 bases not matched to a gene. CDR3 nucleotides: TGTGCCAGTAAGCGGGAAGCTAGCACAGATACGCAGTATTTT. Its protein product is CASKREASTDTQYF. The full variable domain, with the rest looked up from reference TRBV19 and TRBJ2-3, is DGGITQSPKYLFRKEGQNVTLSCEQNLNHDAMYWYRQDPGQGLRLIYYSQIVNDFQKGDIAEGYSVSREKKESFPLTVTSAQKNPTAFYLCASKREASTDTQYFGPGTRLTVL.

J is TRBJ2-4 and V is TRBV7-8; the D is unclear. The germline V gene encodes CDR1 SGHVS and CDR2 FQNEAQ. The CDR3 spans 14 residues. The V end was cut by 5 bases, the J end by 3 bases, with 11 bases between. DNA of the CDR3: TGTGCCAGCAGCCCGGTATACTACAAAAACATTCAGTACTTC. It is translated as CASSPVYYKNIQYF.

The V call is TRBV5-4, the J call TRBJ2-3; 10 nucleotides align to TRBD2. This CDR3 has 16 residues. V lost 0 bases to trimming and J lost 2 bases; unmatched junction nucleotides: 3. Germline V lookup: CDR1 SGHNT, CDR2 YYREEE (reference sequence). In DNA, the CDR3 is TGTGCCAGCAGCTTGGGGCTAGCGGGAGACACAGATACGCAGTATTTT. It encodes CASSLGLAGDTDTQYF.